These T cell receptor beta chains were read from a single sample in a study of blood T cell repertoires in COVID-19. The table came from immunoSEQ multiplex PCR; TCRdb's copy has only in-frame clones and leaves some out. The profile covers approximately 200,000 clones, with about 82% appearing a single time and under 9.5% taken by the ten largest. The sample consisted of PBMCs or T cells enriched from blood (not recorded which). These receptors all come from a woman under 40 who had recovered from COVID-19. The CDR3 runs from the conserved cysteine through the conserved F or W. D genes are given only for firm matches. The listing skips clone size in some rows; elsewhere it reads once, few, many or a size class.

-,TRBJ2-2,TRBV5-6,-,TGTGCCAGCAGCTTGGCCAGGGTAGCCTCGAACACCGGGGAGCTGTTTTTT,CASSLARVASNTGELFF
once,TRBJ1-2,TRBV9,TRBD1,TGTGCCAGCAGCGTAGGCCCCCCGCGACAGGGGGCGGACTATGGCTACACCTTC,CASSVGPPRQGADYGYTF
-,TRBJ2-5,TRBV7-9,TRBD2,TGTGCCAGCAGGCCATCCGGGACTAGCGGGGAAGAGACCCAGTACTTC,CASRPSGTSGEETQYF
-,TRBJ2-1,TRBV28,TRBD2,TGTGCCAGCAGTTTACCGGAGCGGGAGGGTCGTGAGCAGTTCTTC,CASSLPEREGREQFF
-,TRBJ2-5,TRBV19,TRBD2,TGTGCCAGTAGTTCGGGACTAGCGGAGCAAGAGACCCAGTACTTC,CASSSGLAEQETQYF
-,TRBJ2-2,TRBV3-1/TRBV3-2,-,TGTGCCAGCTACACAGGACGGGAGCTGTTTTTT,CASYTGRELFF
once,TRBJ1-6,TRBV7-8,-,TGTGCCAGCAGCCCCGGGCTAGGGGCTGGGTCACCCCTCCACTTT,CASSPGLGAGSPLHF
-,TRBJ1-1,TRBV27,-,TGTGCCAGCAGTTTCGACTTCGGGAACACTGAAGCTTTCTTT,CASSFDFGNTEAFF
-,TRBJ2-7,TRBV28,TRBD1,TGTGCCAGCAGTTGGGGACAGACCCCCTCCTACGAGCAGTACTTC,CASSWGQTPSYEQYF
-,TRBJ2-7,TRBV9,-,TGTGCCAGCAGCCCCGGTAACTGGGAGCAGTACTTC,CASSPGNWEQYF
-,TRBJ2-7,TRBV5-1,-,TGCGCCAGCAGCCCGACGGGGGACCCACGTTACGAGCAGTACTTC,CASSPTGDPRYEQYF
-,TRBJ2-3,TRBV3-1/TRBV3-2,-,TGTGCCAGCAGCCAAGATGTCGGGGGTGGCACAGATACGCAGTATTTT,CASSQDVGGGTDTQYF
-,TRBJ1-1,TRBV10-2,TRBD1,TGCGCCAGCAGAGACCCGGGACAGGGGCGCGTCACTGAAGCTTTCTTT,CASRDPGQGRVTEAFF
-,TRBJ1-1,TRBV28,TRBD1,TGTGCCAGCGATGAAAGGGGGCGAAACACTGAAGCTTTCTTT,CASDERGRNTEAFF
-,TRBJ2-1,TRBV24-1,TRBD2,TGTGCCACCAGTGATTTGCCGGGGACTAGCGGGAGGGTATTGAATGAGCAGTTCTTC,CATSDLPGTSGRVLNEQFF
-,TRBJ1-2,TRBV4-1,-,TGCGCCAGCAGCCCTGGGGGACTAGGCTATGGCTACACCTTC,CASSPGGLGYGYTF
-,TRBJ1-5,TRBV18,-,TGTGCCAGCTCACCACCCGGGGATAGCAATCAGCCCCAGCATTTT,CASSPPGDSNQPQHF
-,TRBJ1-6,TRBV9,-,TGTGCCAGCAGCGTAGTAGGGGTTGGTCCCCTCCACTTT,CASSVVGVGPLHF
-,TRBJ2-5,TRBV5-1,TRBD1,TGCGCCAGCAGCTTGGGTACAGGGGTTTGGGAGACCCAGTACTTC,CASSLGTGVWETQYF
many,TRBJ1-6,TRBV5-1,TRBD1,TGCGCCAGCAGCATAGGGACAGGGGATTCACCCCTCCACTTT,CASSIGTGDSPLHF